This T cell receptor (beta chain) derives from a study of regulatory T cells in long-lasting Graves disease. This clonotype was seen more than once but under ten times. Arm-PCR with iRepertoire HTBI primers amplified the CDR3 regions for these TCR beta libraries. TCRdb itself ran the multiplex PCR reads through MiXCR, one entry per CDR3 protein. The repertoire holds hundreds of thousands of distinct CDR3 sequences, with over 15% as singletons. Time point meaning: newly diagnosed GD, antithyroid drugs for less than 3 months. PBMC-derived RNA was used for the TCR library. CDR1 is MNHEY, CDR2 SVGAGI, per germline. There are 20 residues in the CDR3. The V end lost 0 bases, the J end lost 1 base, and 22 bases lay between the germline ends. These data are also associated with another study on T cells in Graves' hyperthyroidism and ophthalmopathy.

This sequence was found in a woman under 40 with Graves disease. V usage is TRBV6-5 and J usage is TRBJ1-5, with D perhaps matching TRBD1 (6 bases). The source material was peripheral blood mononuclear cells (PBMCs), sampled at new diagnosis, from a patient treated with antithyroid drugs. CDR3 bases: TGTGCCAGCAGTTACTCGAACTCACAGGGCTCTGGGTTCAGCAATCAGCCCCAGCATTTT. As protein: CASSYSNSQGSGFSNQPQHF.